Listed below are T cell receptor beta chains from one sample, sequenced in a study of technical replicates of blood from a handful of donors. The table came from immunoSEQ multiplex PCR; TCRdb's copy has only in-frame clones and leaves some out. Altogether fewer than 90,000 clones are present, around 93% being singletons, with the ten largest covering 0.2% to 0.25%. Sequencing was done on a sample of T cells isolated from PBMCs. These receptor sequences come from a human donor in good health. Both conserved end residues are part of each CDR3. Fields, in order: D gene, J gene, CDR3 length, V gene, clone size, CDR3 DNA, CDR3 protein. D genes are given only for firm matches. The size of a clone is reported for some rows only, either as once, few or many, or as a class for expanded clones.

>NA|TRBJ1-1|13|TRBV16|NA
TGTGCCAGCAGCCAATCCCCGGGGGCTGAAGCTTTCTTT
CASSQSPGAEAFF
>NA|TRBJ2-7|14|TRBV10-2|NA
TGCGCCACGAGGGGGGGGATCGTTCCCTACGAGCAGTACTTC
CATRGGIVPYEQYF
>NA|TRBJ1-5|16|TRBV4-1|NA
TGCGCCAGCAGGCAGGGTCCAGTGGTGAGCAATCAGCCCCAGCATTTT
CASRQGPVVSNQPQHF
>NA|TRBJ2-7|15|TRBV10-1|NA
TGCGCCAGCAGTGAGTCTATGGGGCGCATGCACGAGCAGTACTTC
CASSESMGRMHEQYF
>NA|TRBJ2-3|15|TRBV15|NA
TGTGCCACATCTAGGGGCGCCCATGAGGCAGATACGCAGTATTTT
CATSRGAHEADTQYF
>TRBD2|TRBJ2-1|17|TRBV5-6|NA
TGTGCCAGCAGCTTGGTTTATCGACTAGCGGGGTTCTATGAGCAGTTCTTC
CASSLVYRLAGFYEQFF
>NA|TRBJ1-3|13|TRBV6-1|NA
TGTGCCAGCAGTGAAGCGTATGGAAACACCATATATTTT
CASSEAYGNTIYF
>TRBD1|TRBJ2-3|14|TRBV27|once
TGTGCCAGCAGCCTAAGGACAGGGTCAGATACGCAGTATTTT
CASSLRTGSDTQYF
>NA|TRBJ1-1|14|TRBV5-5|NA
TGTGCCAGCAGCCTCTCCCCCCTGAACACTGAAGCTTTCTTT
CASSLSPLNTEAFF
>TRBD2|TRBJ2-1|16|TRBV7-6|NA
TGTGCCAGCAGCTTAACTGGAAAGCGGGGCGACGATGAGCAGTTCTTC
CASSLTGKRGDDEQFF
>NA|TRBJ1-4|16|TRBV9|NA
TGTGCCAGCAGCGTAGGACAGCTTACAACTAATGAAAAACTGTTTTTT
CASSVGQLTTNEKLFF
>NA|TRBJ2-7|15|TRBV7-8|NA
TGTGCCAGCAGCCCCCCGTATCCCAGCTCCTACGAGCAGTACTTC
CASSPPYPSSYEQYF
>NA|TRBJ2-5|16|TRBV4-1|NA
TGCGCCAGCGGTGTCTTACAGGGATCAGGACGAGAGACCCAGTACTTC
CASGVLQGSGRETQYF
>TRBD2|TRBJ2-7|14|TRBV7-9|NA
TGTGCCGCCGGACTAGCGGGAGCCACCTACGAGCAGTACTTC
CAAGLAGATYEQYF
>NA|TRBJ1-1|16|TRBV13|NA
TGTGCCAGCAGCTTGGACAGCGTCCTTTGGAACACTGAAGCTTTCTTT
CASSLDSVLWNTEAFF
>NA|TRBJ2-3|15|TRBV11-3|once
TGTGCCAGCAGCCAAGTCAGGAACCCTACAGATACGCAGTATTTT
CASSQVRNPTDTQYF
>TRBD2|TRBJ2-3|16|TRBV19|NA
TGTGCCAGTAGGGATGGTAGCGGGGTGGCCACAGATACGCAGTATTTT
CASRDGSGVATDTQYF
>TRBD2|TRBJ2-7|13|TRBV2|NA
TGTGCCAGCAGTGATACTAGCGCCCACGAGCAGTACTTC
CASSDTSAHEQYF
>NA|TRBJ1-3|18|TRBV7-8|NA
TGTGCCAGCAGCTTTCGTCAGGCAGTCGGATTAAGCGGAAACACCATATATTTT
CASSFRQAVGLSGNTIYF
>NA|TRBJ1-2|12|TRBV4-2|NA
TGTGCCAGCAGCCAAGATCCCCTCGGCTACACCTTC
CASSQDPLGYTF